This entry features one T cell receptor beta chain sequence. Under the authors' procedure: Amplification of reference gene primers provided the estimated nucleated cell counts. Assay: immunoSEQ multiplex PCR; the TCRdb copy retains only in-frame clones and omits some. D and trimming come from the DNA, and the V and J calls and clone size come from that table. The data hold tens of thousands of clones, with 70% to 80% observed a single time. This sample was included in a study of blood T cell repertoires in COVID-19. On the study more broadly: The United States, Italy and Spain provided the acute and convalescent COVID-19 samples. PBMCs, B-cell-depleted T cells, or T cells provided the cDNA or gDNA that made up the material.

The CDR3 spans 15 residues. V was cut by 2 bases and J by 5 bases, with 17 bases left in between. Germline assignment: CDR1 SGHNT and CDR2 YYREEE (reference sequence). Sequenced sample: peripheral blood. V gene TRBV5-4 combines with J gene TRBJ2-7; D not resolved. The origin of this receptor is a man aged 65-85 years with acute or convalescent COVID-19. CDR3 protein: CASSFVGDNDDEQYF. The CDR3 coding sequence is TGTGCCAGCAGCTTCGTGGGCGACAACGATGACGAGCAGTACTTC. The entire variable domain, with the rest obtained from reference TRBV5-4 and TRBJ2-7, is as follows: ETGVTQSPTHLIKTRGQQVTLRCSSQSGHNTVSWYQQALGQGPQFIFQYYREEENGRGNFPPRFSGLQFPNYSSELNVNALELDDSALYLCASSFVGDNDDEQYFGPGTRLTVT.